These 8 T cell receptor beta chains were all obtained from the same sample, sequenced in a study of a mutant IDH1 vaccine in newly diagnosed glioma. TCRdb keeps only in-frame clones here, not all; method: immunoSEQ multiplex PCR. The table lists tens of thousands of clones, about 81% of them singletons, with 4% to 5.5% in the top ten. Time point meaning: week 47, end of study. Doses of 300 ug of mutant IDH1 20-mer peptide were given with topical imiquimod. Their antigens remain unidentified. Sequenced here: PBMCs, sampled from a glioma patient whose treatment included an IDH1 peptide vaccine. Every receptor here comes from a man aged 35-49 years with glioma.

J is TRBJ1-2 and V is TRBV18, with a tentative D call TRBD1 (5 bases). The CDR3 loop spans 14 amino acids. Germline loops: CDR1 KGHSH, CDR2 LQKENI. Trimming removed 4 bases from V and 3 bases from J, with 12 bases in between. The CDR3 DNA reads as TGTGCCAGCTCACAAGGGACCGATCACTATGGCTACACCTTC. It specifies CASSQGTDHYGYTF.

This clone was observed a few times. DNA for the CDR3: TGTGCCAGCAGTCCCGGGCCAAATCGGGGCTACACCTTC. It specifies CASSPGPNRGYTF. The chain combines TRBV27 with TRBJ1-2; unclear D gene. This CDR3 has 13 residues. CDR1 is MNHEY, CDR2 SMNVEV, per germline (reference sequence). Trimming removed 5 bases at V and 8 bases at J, with 15 bases between.

The V and J genes are TRBV7-2 and TRBJ2-5, with D unresolved. Germline CDR1 and CDR2: SGHTA and FQGNSA. V was clipped by 4 bases and J by 2 bases, with 2 bases between them. CDR3 length: 11 amino acids. The CDR3 protein is CASSSQETQYF. The CDR3 nucleotides are TGTGCCAGCAGCTCTCAAGAGACCCAGTACTTC. Using reference TRBV7-2 and TRBJ2-5 for the parts outside the CDR3, the full variable domain is GAGVSQSPSNKVTEKGKDVELRCDPISGHTALYWYRQSLGQGLEFLIYFQGNSAPDKSGLPSDRFSAERTGGSVSTLTIQRTQQEDSAVYLCASSSQETQYFGPGTRLLVL.

This CDR3 is CASSHLPTGLVHEQYF. The DNA of the CDR3 is TGCGCCAGCAGCCACCTACCGACAGGGCTAGTCCACGAGCAGTACTTC. This chain joins TRBV4-3 and TRBJ2-7; TRBD1 matches at 7 bases. The CDR3 contains 16 residues. From germline, CDR1 is LGHNA and CDR2 YSLEER. V was clipped by 3 bases and J by 5 bases; unmatched bases: 13.

The chain joins TRBV5-1 to TRBJ2-4; D gene ambiguous. The CDR3 has 16 residues. Germline V gives CDR1 SGHRS, CDR2 YFSETQ. V lost 0 bases and J lost 1, with 11 bases in between. The CDR3 nucleotides read TGCGCCAGCAGCTTGGATGGGGATTTCGCCAAAAACATTCAGTACTTC. As protein: CASSLDGDFAKNIQYF.

The chain employs TRBV19 and TRBJ2-7; 8 bases line up with TRBD1. Germline CDR1 is LNHDA and CDR2 is SQIVND (reference sequence). The junction had 11 bases not matched to a gene; V was cut back by 5 bases and J by 5 bases. This CDR3 spans 15 amino acids. CDR3 sequence (DNA): TGTGCCAGTAGTGCCTGGACAGGGATATTCGACGAGCAGTACTTC. Amino acid sequence: CASSAWTGIFDEQYF.

The chain joins TRBV5-1 to TRBJ2-1; D possibly corresponds to TRBD1 (6 bases). This CDR3 is 13 amino acids long. Trimming took 1 base from V and 8 from J, leaving 10 bases between them. Germline values: CDR1 SGHRS, CDR2 YFSETQ. Written as DNA, the CDR3 is TGCGCCAGCAGCTTGTATCCAGGGGATGAGCAGTTCTTC. Protein sequence: CASSLYPGDEQFF.

The chain recombines TRBV4-2 with TRBJ1-2; the match to TRBD1 covers 9 bases. The CDR3 totals 16 residues. The J segment lost 8 bases and the V segment lost 0 bases, leaving 10 bases of the junction unmatched. Germline V gene lookup returns CDR1 LGHNA and CDR2 YNFKEQ. This chain's CDR3 is CASSQELGDRVRGYTF. In nucleotides, the CDR3 is TGTGCCAGCAGCCAAGAGCTAGGGGACAGGGTAAGAGGCTACACCTTC.